The rows below give T cell receptor beta chains drawn from one sample of a study of CD8 T cells in Susac syndrome. TCRdb processed the immunoSEQ multiplex PCR reads anew with MiXCR; each CDR3 protein has one entry. The data show 150,000 or so distinct CDR3 sequences, about 95% seen once. Sequences were obtained from CD4+ T cells from PBMCs. The receptors shown here come from a human donor with Susac syndrome. The CDR3 runs from the conserved cysteine through the conserved F or W. Fields, in order: J gene, V gene, clone size, D gene, CDR3 DNA, CDR3 protein. D genes are given only for firm matches. For some rows the clone size is stated as once, few or many, or as a class when expanded; others skip it.

TRBJ1-1 TRBV20-1 NA NA TGCAGTGCTAGCCCGAGATGGACTGAAGCTTTCTTT CSASPRWTEAFF
TRBJ2-7 TRBV29-1 NA TRBD1 TGCAGCGTCTTTGCGGCGGACAGGCCCTCCTACGAGCAGTACTTC CSVFAADRPSYEQYF
TRBJ2-7 TRBV5-6 once TRBD2 TGTGCCAGCAGGAGACTAGCGGGAAGCTACGAGCAGTACTTC CASRRLAGSYEQYF
TRBJ2-1 TRBV7-9 NA NA TGTGCCAGCAGCCAAAGCTCCTACAATGAGCAGTTCTTC CASSQSSYNEQFF
TRBJ2-1 TRBV7-3 NA TRBD1 TGTGCCAGCAGCTCGACCGGGACAGGGGGTTTAAGAAAGTTCTTC CASSSTGTGGLRKFF
TRBJ2-7 TRBV20-1 NA NA TGCAGTGCACAAGCCGGGACGGCGAACTCCGAGCAGTACTTC CSAQAGTANSEQYF
TRBJ2-7 TRBV27 NA TRBD1 TGTGCCAGCAGCGAAACCCGACAGGGGGCAGACGAGCAGTACTTC CASSETRQGADEQYF
TRBJ2-1 TRBV4-1 NA TRBD2 TGCGCCAGCAGCCAGGGGACTAGCGGGACATACAATGAGCAGTTCTTC CASSQGTSGTYNEQFF
TRBJ1-1 TRBV18 NA NA TGTGCCAGCGCCCGGGACACCTACACTGAAGCTTTCTTT CASARDTYTEAFF
TRBJ1-2 TRBV11-1 NA NA TGTGCCAGCAGCCGGAACGGGGGACTGGGCCATGGCTACACCTTC CASSRNGGLGHGYTF
TRBJ2-7 TRBV20-1 once TRBD1 TGCAGTGCTGCGGGACAGGGGCGAACCTACGAGCAGTACTTC CSAAGQGRTYEQYF
TRBJ2-2 TRBV3-1 NA NA TGTGCCAGCAGCCACTTGGGACATTTACGGACCGGGGAGCTGTTTTTT CASSHLGHLRTGELFF
TRBJ2-1 TRBV9 NA NA TGTGCCAGCAGCGTACTGAACAATGAGCAGTTCTTC CASSVLNNEQFF
TRBJ1-1 TRBV3-1 NA TRBD1 TGTGCCAGCAGCCAAGCCGCCACCACAGGGGGCACTGAAGCTTTCTTT CASSQAATTGGTEAFF
TRBJ1-6 TRBV28 NA NA TGTGCCAGCAGTTTACCAGCGGACAGCTATAATTCACCCCTCCACTTT CASSLPADSYNSPLHF
TRBJ1-1 TRBV28 NA TRBD1 TGTGCCAGCTGGGAGGGGGCCGGGGGTGAAGCTTTCTTT CASWEGAGGEAFF
TRBJ2-7 TRBV27 NA NA TGTGCCAGCAGTGCGGAGGGCCCCTACGAGCAGTACTTC CASSAEGPYEQYF
TRBJ2-7 TRBV5-1 NA TRBD1 TGCGCCAGCAGCTTGAGCAGGGGGCTCTCCTCCTACGAGCAGTACTTC CASSLSRGLSSYEQYF
TRBJ1-4 TRBV4-2 few NA TGTGCCAGCAGCCTTGGGGCTAGGGATGAAAAACTGTTTTTT CASSLGARDEKLFF
TRBJ1-1 TRBV30 NA NA TGTGCCTGGAGTCCCGGTCATGCTGAAGCTTTCTTT CAWSPGHAEAFF
TRBJ2-3 TRBV12-3/TRBV12-4 once TRBD2 TGTGCCAGCAGTCCCTACGGGAGCGGGAGCTGGACAGATACGCAGTATTTT CASSPYGSGSWTDTQYF
TRBJ2-5 TRBV3-1 once TRBD2 TGTGCCAGCAGACCCTATACGGCGGGGGGAGAGACCCAGTACTTC CASRPYTAGGETQYF